What follows are 9 T cell receptor beta chains derived from one specimen sequenced in a study of cytomegalovirus exposure and HLA in healthy donors. PCR primers comprised 60 Vbeta and 13 Jbeta primers. This table comes from immunoSEQ multiplex PCR, and its TCRdb copy is limited to in-frame clones, with some not included. The sample shows some 96,000 clones, 64% of them seen only once. The sequenced sample consisted of PBMCs. These receptors were collected from a man aged 55 to 70 in good health and CMV-seronegative.

The chain employs TRBV13 and TRBJ2-7, with 10 bases lining up with TRBD2. Unmatched junction bases numbered 8, after V lost 1 base and J lost 5 bases. Germline V CDR1 and CDR2: PRHDT, FYEKMQ (reference sequence). This CDR3 comprises 16 residues. Written as DNA, the CDR3 is TGTGCCAGCAGCTTAGAACCCCAGCGGGGGGGCAACGAGCAGTACTTC. Its protein is CASSLEPQRGGNEQYF.

The gene calls are TRBV5-1 and TRBJ1-2; unclear D gene. The germline V and J ends were trimmed by 0 bases and 0 bases, with 6 bases remaining between them. Germline V gene data show CDR1 as SGHRS and CDR2 as YFSETQ. This CDR3 is built from 14 residues. In DNA, the CDR3 is TGCGCCAGCAGCTTGGGGGGAGCTAACTATGGCTACACCTTC. Protein product: CASSLGGANYGYTF.

The chain uses TRBV5-4 and TRBJ2-1; no firm D call. V was clipped by 7 bases and J by 5 bases, with 7 bases between them. Germline V gives CDR1 SGHNT, CDR2 YYREEE (reference sequence). This CDR3 has 11 residues. Here the CDR3 DNA reads TGTGCCAGCGCTCAGGACAATGAGCAGTTCTTC. Protein: CASAQDNEQFF.

This clone has more than one count but fewer than ten. The J gene is TRBJ1-6, the V gene TRBV6-5; possibly TRBD1 for D (6 bases). V gave up 4 bases and J gave up 13 bases, with 17 bases separating them. The CDR3 is made up of 14 amino acids. Per germline, CDR1 MNHEY and CDR2 SVGAGI. The CDR3 protein is CASSFRGGSGPLHF. CDR3 DNA sequence: TGTGCCAGCAGTTTCCGGGGGGGCTCTGGGCCCCTCCACTTT.

This clone turned up a few times. The CDR3 loop reads CASRAGTGLFEQYF. CDR3 in DNA: TGTGCCAGCAGGGCCGGGACAGGGCTCTTCGAGCAGTACTTC. The chain uses TRBV2 and TRBJ2-7; 9 bases align to TRBD1. The V gene's germline CDR1 is SNHLY and CDR2 FYNNEI. Unmatched junction bases numbered 9, after V lost 6 bases and J lost 6 bases. The CDR3 length is 14 residues.

This chain links TRBV10-3 with TRBJ2-2; 9 bases are shared with TRBD1. The CDR3 spans 14 residues. Unmatched junction bases numbered 4, after V lost 6 bases and J lost 5 bases. CDR1 and CDR2 (germline): ENHRY, SYGVKD. The CDR3 nucleotides read TGTGCCATCAGCCCCGGGACAGGGACCGGGGAGCTGTTTTTT. Protein sequence: CAISPGTGTGELFF.

The chain is built from TRBV5-4 and TRBJ1-5; D is possibly TRBD1 (6 bases). The CDR3 is 15 amino acids. From germline, CDR1 is SGHNT and CDR2 YYREEE (reference sequence). Deletions cut 1 base from V and 2 bases from J, with 10 bases between. This CDR3 is CASSLWGGGNQPQHF. The CDR3 DNA sequence: TGTGCCAGCAGCTTGTGGGGGGGCGGCAATCAGCCCCAGCATTTT. The whole variable domain, remainder taken from reference TRBV5-4 and TRBJ1-5, is ETGVTQSPTHLIKTRGQQVTLRCSSQSGHNTVSWYQQALGQGPQFIFQYYREEENGRGNFPPRFSGLQFPNYSSELNVNALELDDSALYLCASSLWGGGNQPQHFGDGTRLSIL.

The chain couples TRBV7-6 to TRBJ2-7; D is possibly TRBD1 (8 bases). This CDR3 is 14 amino acids long. Germline CDR1 reads SGHVS; CDR2 reads FNYEAQ. V lost 8 bases and J lost 3, with 17 bases in between. The CDR3 loop reads CASGVNRGGYEQYF. CDR3 coding DNA: TGTGCCAGCGGTGTGAACAGGGGGGGCTACGAGCAGTACTTC. Based on the CDR3 plus reference TRBV7-6 and TRBJ2-7, the full variable domain is GAGVSQSPRYKVTKRGQDVALRCDPISGHVSLYWYRQALGQGPEFLTYFNYEAQQDKSGLPNDRFSAERPEGSISTLTIQRTEQRDSAMYRCASGVNRGGYEQYFGPGTRLTVT.

This clone was picked up a small number of times. This CDR3 is CASSEEVAPGYNEQFF. DNA of the CDR3: TGTGCCAGCAGTGAGGAGGTGGCACCGGGATACAATGAGCAGTTCTTC. The chain carries TRBV2 and TRBJ2-1; the D gene is possibly TRBD2 (5 bases). The germline V gene has CDR1 SNHLY and CDR2 FYNNEI. V lost 3 bases to trimming and J lost 4 bases, with 16 bases between them. The CDR3 extends over 16 amino acids.